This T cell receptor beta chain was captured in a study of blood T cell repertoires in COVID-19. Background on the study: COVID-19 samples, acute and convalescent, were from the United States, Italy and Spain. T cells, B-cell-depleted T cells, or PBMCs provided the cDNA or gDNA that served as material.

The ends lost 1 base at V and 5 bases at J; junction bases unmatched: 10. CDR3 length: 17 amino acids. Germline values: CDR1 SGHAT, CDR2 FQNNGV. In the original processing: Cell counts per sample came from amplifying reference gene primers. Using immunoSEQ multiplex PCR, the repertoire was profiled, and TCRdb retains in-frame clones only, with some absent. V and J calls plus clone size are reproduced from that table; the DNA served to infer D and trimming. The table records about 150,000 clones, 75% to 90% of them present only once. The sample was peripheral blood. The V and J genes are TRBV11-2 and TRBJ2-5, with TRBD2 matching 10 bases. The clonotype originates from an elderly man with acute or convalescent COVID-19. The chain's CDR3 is CASSLVGSGRALETQYF. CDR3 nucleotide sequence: TGTGCCAGCAGCTTAGTGGGGAGCGGGAGGGCCTTGGAGACCCAGTACTTC.